This TCR beta chain was identified during a study of cytomegalovirus exposure and HLA in healthy donors. General study results and limits: There were a few CMV-associated chains whose specificity for CMV antigens was confirmed in vitro. Generally TCR sequences proved uncommon, though certain public TCRs appeared in numerous donors. Owing to their indistinguishability, certain V segments, notably TRBV6-2 and TRBV6-3, were excluded.

This clone was counted once. The antigen remains undetermined. V was clipped by 4 bases and J by 12 bases; unmatched bases: 10. The germline gives CDR1 SGHRS, CDR2 YFSETQ. The CDR3 runs 13 residues. The study ran its PCR with 60 Vbeta and 13 Jbeta primers. The repertoire was sequenced with immunoSEQ multiplex PCR; TCRdb's copy has only in-frame clones and lacks some. The sample holds around 200,000 clones, over 60% seen once. At collection, donors were nominally healthy, but unrecorded immune exposures were probable. V is TRBV5-1 and J is TRBJ1-1; TRBD1 agrees at 9 bases. The receptor was derived from a man aged 35 to 55 in good health and CMV-seronegative. The sequencing input was PBMCs. The CDR3, as DNA: TGCGCCAGCAGCCCCCCGGGACAGGGTTTATCTTTCTTT. This translates into CASSPPGQGLSFF.